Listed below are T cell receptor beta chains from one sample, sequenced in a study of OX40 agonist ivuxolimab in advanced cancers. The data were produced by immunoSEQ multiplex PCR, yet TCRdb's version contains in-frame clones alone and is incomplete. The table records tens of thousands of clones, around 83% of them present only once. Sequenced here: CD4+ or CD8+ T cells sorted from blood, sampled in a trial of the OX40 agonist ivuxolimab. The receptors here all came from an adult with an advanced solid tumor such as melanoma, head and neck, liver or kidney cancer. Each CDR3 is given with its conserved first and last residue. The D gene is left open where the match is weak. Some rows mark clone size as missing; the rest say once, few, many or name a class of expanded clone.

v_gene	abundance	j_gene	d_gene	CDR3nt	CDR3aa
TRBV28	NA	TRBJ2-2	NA	TGTGCCAGCAGTTTCTCGGGAGCGAACACCGGGGAGCTGTTTTTT	CASSFSGANTGELFF
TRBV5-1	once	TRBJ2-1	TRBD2	TGCGCCAGCAGCGCCGCCGGACTAGCGGGGCCCTCTGAGCAGTTCTTC	CASSAAGLAGPSEQFF
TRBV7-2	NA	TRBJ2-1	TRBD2	TGTGCCAGCAGCCTCAGCGGGGGGGCCCCTTCCTACAATGAGCAGTTCTTC	CASSLSGGAPSYNEQFF
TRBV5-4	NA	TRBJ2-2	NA	TGTGCCAGCCTCCGATGGGGGGCCGGGGAGCTGTTTTTT	CASLRWGAGELFF
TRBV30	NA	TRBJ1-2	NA	TGTGCCTGGAGTGTACGGAGCGAGTATGGCTACACCTTC	CAWSVRSEYGYTF
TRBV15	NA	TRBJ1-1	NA	TGTGCCACCAGCAGAGATGGGGCAGCGGGATCTATGAACACTGAAGCTTTCTTT	CATSRDGAAGSMNTEAFF
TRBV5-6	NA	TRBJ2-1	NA	TGTGCCAGCAGCTTGGCCGTAGCGTACTCCCCCTACAATGAGCAGTTCTTC	CASSLAVAYSPYNEQFF
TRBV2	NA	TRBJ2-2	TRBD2	TGTGCCAGCAGTGAAAGCGGGAGGGAGACCGGGGAGCTGTTTTTT	CASSESGRETGELFF
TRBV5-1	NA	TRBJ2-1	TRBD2	TGCGCCAGCAGCTTTTCCGGACTAGCGGGGGTCGGTGAGCAGTTCTTC	CASSFSGLAGVGEQFF
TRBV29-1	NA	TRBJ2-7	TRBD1	TGCAGCACCTCGACAGGGGGATCGTCGGAGCAGTACTTC	CSTSTGGSSEQYF
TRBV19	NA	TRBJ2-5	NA	TGTGCCAGTAGCGGGACTTCTGATTGGGAGACCCAGTACTTC	CASSGTSDWETQYF
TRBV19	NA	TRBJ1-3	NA	TGTGCCAGTAGTATGACAGTGGCCTCTGGAAACACCATATATTTT	CASSMTVASGNTIYF
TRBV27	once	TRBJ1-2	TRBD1	TGTGCCAGCAGTTTGAAAAGGGGACAGGGACCACCCTTATGCGGAAATGGCTACACCTTC	CASSLKRGQGPPLCGNGYTF
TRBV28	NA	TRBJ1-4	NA	TGTGCCAGCAGTTTAGTGTCAATTTCAACTAATGAAAAACTGTTTTTT	CASSLVSISTNEKLFF
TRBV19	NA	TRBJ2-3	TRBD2	TGTGCCAGTAGTAGTGCGGGACTAGCGAGCACAGATACGCAGTATTTT	CASSSAGLASTDTQYF
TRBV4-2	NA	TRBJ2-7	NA	TGTGCCAGCAGCTTGGACCTCACTTCCTACGAGCAGTACTTC	CASSLDLTSYEQYF
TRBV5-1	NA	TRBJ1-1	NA	TGCGCCAGCAGCTTCGCAGGGGTCGTAGGGGAAGCTTTCTTT	CASSFAGVVGEAFF
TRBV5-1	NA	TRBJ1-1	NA	TGCGCCAGCAGCTTGTTTCAGCGGCAGGGGTGGAACATGAACACTGAAGCTTTCTTT	CASSLFQRQGWNMNTEAFF
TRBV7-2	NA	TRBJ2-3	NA	TGTGCCAGCAGCTTAAAGCAGTACGGGGATACGCAGTATTTT	CASSLKQYGDTQYF
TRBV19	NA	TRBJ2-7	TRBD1	TGTGCCAGTAGGGGGACAGGGCTTTACGAGCAGTACTTC	CASRGTGLYEQYF
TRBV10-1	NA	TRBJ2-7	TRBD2	TGCGCCACCCAGTGGACTAGCGAATCGAAGGAGCAGTACTTC	CATQWTSESKEQYF
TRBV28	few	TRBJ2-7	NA	TGTGCCAGCAGCTCGGGACACCCCTACGAGCAGTACTTC	CASSSGHPYEQYF
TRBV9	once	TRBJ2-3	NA	TGTGCCAGCAGCGCAGGACAGACAGATACGCAGTATTTT	CASSAGQTDTQYF
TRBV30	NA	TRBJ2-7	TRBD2	TGTGCCTGGAGTCCCGGGAGGACTAGCGGGGGTGAAGAGCAGTACTTC	CAWSPGRTSGGEEQYF
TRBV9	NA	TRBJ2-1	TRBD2	TGTGCCAGCAGCGAGGCGGGGGGCCCGTACAATGAGCAGTTCTTC	CASSEAGGPYNEQFF
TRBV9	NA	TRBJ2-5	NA	TGTGCCAGCAGCGTAGCCGCAGGACAAGAGACCCAGTACTTC	CASSVAAGQETQYF
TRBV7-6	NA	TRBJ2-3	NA	TGTGCCAGCAGCCCCTCGGGCCACGGCGATACGCAGTATTTT	CASSPSGHGDTQYF
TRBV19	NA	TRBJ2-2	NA	TGTGCCAGTAGTCCGACAGGGAACACCGGGGAGCTGTTTTTT	CASSPTGNTGELFF
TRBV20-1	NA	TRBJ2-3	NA	TGCAGTGCTGGCTGGGCAGATACGCAGTATTTT	CSAGWADTQYF
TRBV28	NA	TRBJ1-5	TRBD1	TGTGCCAGCAGTTTAGAGACAGGGGATAGCAATCAGCCCCAGCATTTT	CASSLETGDSNQPQHF
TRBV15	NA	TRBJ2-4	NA	TGTGCCACCAGCAGAGATCAGGCGGGAAACATTCAGTACTTC	CATSRDQAGNIQYF
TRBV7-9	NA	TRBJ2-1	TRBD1	TGTGCCAGCAGCTCCGGGACAGGGTCCTACAATGAGCAGTTCTTC	CASSSGTGSYNEQFF
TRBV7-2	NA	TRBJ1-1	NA	TGTGCCAGCAGCTTAGGGGCCGGGTGGGGTTCTGAAGCTTTCTTT	CASSLGAGWGSEAFF
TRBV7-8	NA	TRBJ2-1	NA	TGTGCCAGCAGCCCGCGGGTAACGGGGGAGTACAATGAGCAGTTCTTC	CASSPRVTGEYNEQFF
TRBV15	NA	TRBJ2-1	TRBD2	TGTGCCACCAGCAGAGGGACTAGCAGACTCAATGAGCAGTTCTTC	CATSRGTSRLNEQFF
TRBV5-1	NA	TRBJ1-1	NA	TGCGCCAGCAGCTTTACAGTGAACACTGAAGCTTTCTTT	CASSFTVNTEAFF
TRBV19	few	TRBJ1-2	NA	TGTGCCTGCTCCCCGGACAGTACCTACTATGGCTACACCTTC	CACSPDSTYYGYTF
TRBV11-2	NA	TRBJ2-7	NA	TGTGCCAGCAGCTTAAGGAGCGGCCTTTCCTACGAGCAGTACTTC	CASSLRSGLSYEQYF
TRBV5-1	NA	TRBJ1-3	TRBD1	TGCGCCAGCAGCTTGGACCCCCTTAGGACAGGGGAAGGAAACACCATATATTTT	CASSLDPLRTGEGNTIYF
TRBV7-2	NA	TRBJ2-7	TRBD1	TGTGCCAGCAGCTTAATTTTGGACAGGGTGATCTACGAGCAGTACTTC	CASSLILDRVIYEQYF
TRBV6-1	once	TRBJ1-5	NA	TGTGCCAGCAGGGGGATTAATCAGCCCCAGCATTTT	CASRGINQPQHF
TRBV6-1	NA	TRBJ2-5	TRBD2	TGTGCCAGCAGTTCCATGACTAGCGGGGCCGAGACCCAGTACTTC	CASSSMTSGAETQYF